Below, 24 T cell receptor beta chains from the same sample are listed, as sequenced in a study of blood T cell repertoires in COVID-19. Produced via immunoSEQ multiplex PCR; TCRdb's table is partial and in-frame only. Here the sample spans more than 110,000 clones, approximately 90% being singletons. Sample: peripheral blood. Source of these receptors: a woman in her forties with acute or convalescent COVID-19.

This sequence joins TRBV7-9 and TRBJ2-2, with D perhaps matching TRBD1 (5 bases). The V end was cut by 5 bases, the J end by 6 bases, with 13 bases between. CDR3 length: 14 amino acids. Looked up from germline, CDR1 is SEHNR and CDR2 is FQNEAQ (reference sequence). CDR3 in DNA: TGTGCCAGCAGCGACACAGGTTCACCCGGGGAGCTGTTTTTT. Protein sequence: CASSDTGSPGELFF.

The chain carries TRBV11-2 and TRBJ2-7, with a possible D match to TRBD2 (5 bases). Germline loops: CDR1 SGHAT, CDR2 FQNNGV. There are 15 residues in the CDR3. Trimming removed 3 bases at V and 4 bases at J, with 16 bases between. CDR3 residues: CASSLRKDGIYEQYF. The CDR3, as DNA: TGTGCCAGCAGCTTGCGTAAGGACGGGATTTACGAGCAGTACTTC.

This clone was seen a handful of times. CDR3 bases: TGTGCCAGCAGTGAATGGCAGAATTCACCCCTCCACTTT. Its translation: CASSEWQNSPLHF. V usage is TRBV2 and J usage is TRBJ1-6; unclear D gene. Looked up from germline, CDR1 is SNHLY and CDR2 is FYNNEI. This CDR3 region has 13 residues. V was cut by 2 bases and J by 7 bases, with 6 bases left in between.

CDR3 sequence reads: CASSQSKTGRYGYTF. CDR3 bases: TGCGCCAGCAGTCAATCGAAGACAGGGAGGTATGGCTACACCTTC. The rearrangement uses TRBV23-1 and TRBJ1-2; 7 bases align to TRBD1. TRBV23-1 is reported as an ORF; its role is uncertain. The CDR3 has 15 amino acids. The V gene end was trimmed by 0 bases and the J gene end by 5 bases; junction bases not matched to a gene: 6.

The chain has TRBV28 and TRBJ1-5; weak D call: TRBD1 (6 bases). V was clipped by 1 base and J by 2 bases, with 18 bases between them. The CDR3 is 18 residues long. CDR1 is MDHEN, CDR2 SYDVKM, per germline. In DNA, the CDR3 is TGTGCCAGCAGTTTATTCTTTCGTTCAGGGGATGGCAATCAGCCCCAGCATTTT. This sequence encodes CASSLFFRSGDGNQPQHF.

V is TRBV7-2 and J is TRBJ1-1, with a weak D call TRBD1 (5 bases). The CDR3 is 14 amino acids. Trimming took 1 base from V and 1 from J, leaving 7 bases between them. The germline CDR1 and CDR2 sequences are SGHTA and FQGNSA. CDR3 region: CASSLVGGNTEAFF. The CDR3 nucleotides are TGTGCCAGCAGCTTAGTCGGGGGGAACACTGAAGCTTTCTTT.

The genes are TRBV4-3 and TRBJ1-2; no clear D. This CDR3 has 17 amino acids. CDR1 and CDR2 from the germline V gene are LGHNA and YSLEER. Trimming left V 1 base short and J 0 bases short, with 15 bases between. The DNA for the CDR3 is TGCGCCAGCAGCCAAGCCCCTAGCTCGTCCTCTAACTATGGCTACACCTTC. Translating gives CASSQAPSSSSNYGYTF.

The chain links TRBV11-2 to TRBJ2-7; maybe TRBD1 (5 bases). Germline CDR1 is SGHAT and CDR2 is FQNNGV. Trimming removed 0 bases from V and 5 bases from J, with 11 bases in between. This CDR3 comprises 14 residues. CDR3 loop: CASSLDFLGDEQYF. CDR3 DNA: TGTGCCAGCAGCTTAGACTTTTTAGGGGACGAGCAGTACTTC.

The V call is TRBV7-9, the J call TRBJ2-7, with 10 bases that match TRBD1. Germline lookup yields CDR1 SEHNR and CDR2 FQNEAQ (reference sequence). The V segment lost 9 bases and the J segment 2 bases; nucleotides outside the gene matches: 7. This CDR3 contains 14 residues. CDR3 bases: TGTGCCAGTACCCGGGACAGGGGAACCTACGAGCAGTACTTC. Translation: CASTRDRGTYEQYF.

The rearrangement links TRBV30 to TRBJ1-5, with D tentatively TRBD1 (5 bases). CDR1 is GTSNPN and CDR2 is SVGIG in the germline V gene (reference sequence). The germline V and J ends were trimmed by 0 bases and 6 bases, with 12 bases remaining between them. This CDR3 has 14 amino acids. The CDR3 coding sequence is TGTGCCTGGAGTGTTTCAGGGCGCGGTCAGCCCCAGCATTTT. Its protein is CAWSVSGRGQPQHF.

This chain connects TRBV29-1 to TRBJ1-2, with D perhaps matching TRBD1 (5 bases). CDR1 and CDR2 from the germline V gene are SQVTM and ANQGSEA. V was pared by 6 bases and J by 5 bases, with 13 bases between. The CDR3 extends over 12 amino acids. The CDR3 loop reads CSVMTELYGYTF. Here the CDR3 DNA reads TGCAGCGTAATGACAGAGTTATATGGCTACACCTTC.

The table lists this clone with a count of one. V gene TRBV9 combines with J gene TRBJ1-6, with D possibly being TRBD1 (5 bases). This CDR3 region has 15 residues. Germline V gene lookup returns CDR1 SGDLS and CDR2 YYNGEE. V lost 4 bases to trimming and J lost 10 bases, with 18 bases between them. Here the CDR3 reads CASSIYSGGVSPLHF. DNA of the CDR3: TGTGCCAGCAGCATATACAGTGGAGGGGTCTCACCCCTCCACTTT.

The chain joins TRBV5-1 to TRBJ2-7; D is possibly TRBD2 (5 bases). This CDR3 has 15 residues. V was shortened by 1 base and J by 3 bases, with 14 bases between the two germline ends. Germline V CDR1 and CDR2: SGHRS, YFSETQ. CDR3: CASSLTPGTSYEQYF. The CDR3 region has the DNA TGCGCCAGCAGCTTGACCCCGGGAACCAGCTACGAGCAGTACTTC. Filled out from reference TRBV5-1 and TRBJ2-7, the complete variable domain reads KAGVTQTPRYLIKTRGQQVTLSCSPISGHRSVSWYQQTPGQGLQFLFEYFSETQRNKGNFPGRFSGRQFSNSRSEMNVSTLELGDSALYLCASSLTPGTSYEQYFGPGTRLTVT.

This chain joins TRBV9 and TRBJ1-5, with TRBD1 as a possible D gene (5 bases). CDR1 is SGDLS and CDR2 is YYNGEE in the germline V gene. V was clipped by 4 bases and J by 2 bases, with 10 bases between them. CDR3 size: 14 residues. For the CDR3, the DNA is TGTGCCAGCAGCACCTGGGGGGGCAATCAGCCCCAGCATTTT. Translation: CASSTWGGNQPQHF.

This sequence joins TRBV9 and TRBJ1-5; tentatively, D is TRBD1 (6 bases). Trimming stripped 0 bases from V and 6 bases from J, with 10 bases between. The CDR3 sequence is 14 residues long. Per the germline V gene, CDR1 is SGDLS and CDR2 is YYNGEE. The CDR3 DNA reads as TGTGCCAGCAGCGTAGACGGGGGGCTTCAGCCCCAGCATTTT. Amino acid sequence: CASSVDGGLQPQHF.

The chain combines TRBV10-3 with TRBJ2-5, with 12 bases matching TRBD2. The CDR3 has 12 amino acids. After removal of 10 bases from V and 4 bases from J, the junction contained 1 base not matched to a gene. CDR1 is ENHRY and CDR2 is SYGVKD in the germline V gene. The CDR3 coding sequence is TGTGCCACACTAGCGGGAGGAGAGACCCAGTACTTC. Its protein product is CATLAGGETQYF.

The chain recombines TRBV7-2 with TRBJ2-7; 7 bases are a match to TRBD2. This CDR3 has 15 residues. The ends lost 3 bases at V and 3 bases at J; junction bases unmatched: 8. Germline assignment: CDR1 SGHTA and CDR2 FQGNSA. As DNA, the CDR3 is TGTGCCAGCAGCTTTACTTCCGGGACTAACTACGAGCAGTACTTC. Translation gives CASSFTSGTNYEQYF.

The rearrangement links TRBV11-3 to TRBJ2-1, with TRBD2 matching 12 bases. V gave up 2 bases and J gave up 9 bases; unmatched junction bases: 5. The germline V gene has CDR1 SGHNT and CDR2 YENEEA. The CDR3 is 15 residues long. The CDR3 DNA reads TGTGCCAGCAGCTTATCGTCTAGCGGGGGGGCTGAGCAGTTCTTC. Protein: CASSLSSSGGAEQFF. Variable domain in full (rest from reference TRBV11-3 and TRBJ2-1): EAGVVQSPRYKIIEKKQPVAFWCNPISGHNTLYWYLQNLGQGPELLIRYENEEAVDDSQLPKDRFSAERLKGVDSTLKIQPAELGDSAVYLCASSLSSSGGAEQFFGPGTRLTVL.

This chain uses TRBV19 with TRBJ2-7; 9 bases agree with TRBD1. CDR1 is LNHDA, CDR2 SQIVND, per germline (reference sequence). The length of the CDR3 is 14 residues. V lost 5 bases, J lost 3 bases, and 5 bases stayed unmatched. The CDR3 DNA is TGTGCCAGTAGTTTATACAGGGGGCTCTACGAGCAGTACTTC. It codes for CASSLYRGLYEQYF.

The V call is TRBV7-2, the J call TRBJ2-2; 8 positions match TRBD2. V was clipped by 2 bases and J by 7 bases; unmatched bases: 6. The CDR3 is 15 amino acids. Germline V gene data show CDR1 as SGHTA and CDR2 as FQGNSA. The CDR3 sequence is CASSLNGGAVGELFF. DNA for the CDR3: TGTGCCAGCAGCTTAAACGGGGGGGCCGTCGGGGAGCTGTTTTTT.

J is TRBJ1-6 and V is TRBV28; 7 nucleotides line up with TRBD1. CDR1 is MDHEN, CDR2 SYDVKM, per germline. The CDR3 covers 18 residues. V trimming: 6 bases; J trimming: 0 bases; junction bases outside the gene matches: 11. The CDR3 region has the DNA TGTGCCAGCAGCCCGACAGGGTACCCTAGCTCCTATAATTCACCCCTCCACTTT. This translates into CASSPTGYPSSYNSPLHF.

The V call is TRBV11-3, the J call TRBJ2-2, with D tentatively TRBD2 (7 bases). V lost 5 bases, J lost 10 bases, and 17 bases lay in between. The CDR3 loop spans 14 amino acids. CDR1 is SGHNT and CDR2 is YENEEA in the germline V gene. In DNA, the CDR3 is TGTGCCAGCAGCCCAGGACTAGACAGGCCGGAGCTGTTTTTT. It specifies CASSPGLDRPELFF.

V usage is TRBV7-8 and J usage is TRBJ1-2; weak D call: TRBD1 (6 bases). CDR1 and CDR2 (germline): SGHVS, FQNEAQ. V was cut by 1 base and J by 2 bases, with 20 bases left in between. The CDR3 totals 18 residues. The CDR3 sequence: CASSLGVQGGLGNYGYTF. In DNA form, the CDR3 reads TGTGCCAGCAGCTTAGGGGTGCAAGGGGGTCTTGGAAACTATGGCTACACCTTC.

The CDR3 sequence: CASSLVEINYGYTF. The CDR3 DNA sequence: TGTGCCAGCAGTTTAGTCGAGATTAACTATGGCTACACCTTC. The chain uses TRBV28 and TRBJ1-2, with D unresolved. Germline CDR1 is MDHEN and CDR2 is SYDVKM. Between the trimmed V and J ends, which lost 2 bases and 1 base, there was a span of 8 bases. This CDR3 has 14 residues.